Below, 28 T cell receptor beta chains from the same sample are listed, as sequenced in a study of beta chain features in type 1 diabetes. Investigators reverse transcribed all isolated RNA, so they sequenced expressed TCRB transcripts. Generated by immunoSEQ multiplex PCR, the TCRdb table keeps only in-frame clones and is missing some. This table has about 370,000 clones, less than 15% appearing once. The sequenced sample consisted of naive CD4+ T cells from blood. The receptors stem from a woman in her late teens or twenties in good health.

This clone showed up just a few times. This sequence joins TRBV7-2 and TRBJ2-3, with a possible D match to TRBD2 (5 bases). The V gene's germline CDR1 is SGHTA and CDR2 FQGNSA. The CDR3 runs to 15 residues. V shed 3 bases and J shed 4 bases, with 14 bases lying between them. CDR3 in amino acids: CASSFEGVRADTQYF. Here the CDR3 DNA reads TGTGCCAGCAGCTTCGAGGGAGTGCGGGCAGATACGCAGTATTTT. Looking up the rest from reference TRBV7-2 and TRBJ2-3 gives the full variable domain: GAGVSQSPSNKVTEKGKDVELRCDPISGHTALYWYRQSLGQGLEFLIYFQGNSAPDKSGLPSDRFSAERTGGSVSTLTIQRTQQEDSAVYLCASSFEGVRADTQYFGPGTRLTVL.

The J gene is TRBJ1-1, the V gene TRBV28; perhaps TRBD1 as D (5 bases). V was shortened by 3 bases and J by 4 bases, with 18 bases between the two germline ends. CDR1 and CDR2 from the germline V gene are MDHEN and SYDVKM. The CDR3 loop spans 16 amino acids. In DNA, the CDR3 is TGTGCCAGCAGTTTCTACCAGGGCGTGTATTCCACTGAAGCTTTCTTT. This codes for CASSFYQGVYSTEAFF.

This chain joins TRBV23-1 and TRBJ2-1, with no clear D. TRBV23-1 is marked as an open reading frame, function uncertain. This CDR3 has 15 residues. The V gene lost 0 bases and the J gene lost 4 bases, with 10 bases spanning the gap. CDR3 loop: CASSQSSGPYNEQFF. The CDR3 DNA sequence: TGCGCCAGCAGTCAATCGTCAGGCCCTTACAATGAGCAGTTCTTC.

There are a few counts of this clone. J is TRBJ2-1 and V is TRBV7-3; 14 positions match TRBD2. V dropped 3 bases and J dropped 8; count of bases not matched to a gene: 3. CDR3 length: 15 residues. The V gene's germline CDR1 is SGHTA and CDR2 FQGTGA. The CDR3: CASSFGLAGGDEQFF. The CDR3 DNA sequence: TGTGCCAGCAGCTTCGGACTAGCGGGAGGCGATGAGCAGTTCTTC.

Written as DNA, the CDR3 is TGTGCCAGCTCACCACCAGCTCTCAATGAGCAGTTCTTC. Its protein is CASSPPALNEQFF. The chain combines TRBV18 with TRBJ2-1; D unresolved. This CDR3 has 13 amino acids. Trimming cost V 0 bases and J 6 bases, with 6 bases left between them. The V gene's germline CDR1 is KGHSH and CDR2 LQKENI.

There are a few counts of this clone. This sequence joins TRBV30 and TRBJ1-5; D is ambiguous. Trimming took 5 bases from V and 2 from J, leaving 10 bases between them. Germline V gives CDR1 GTSNPN, CDR2 SVGIG (reference sequence). This CDR3 contains 13 residues. CDR3 in amino acids: CAWAVGGNQPQHF. CDR3 sequence (DNA): TGTGCCTGGGCCGTAGGAGGCAATCAGCCCCAGCATTTT.

The chain carries TRBV4-1 and TRBJ2-7, with a tentative D call TRBD1 (6 bases). Germline V CDR1 and CDR2: MGHRA, YSYEKL. Trimming left V 1 base short and J 5 bases short, with 18 bases between. This CDR3 is built from 16 residues. CDR3 protein: CASSQGLRTVGDEQYF. CDR3 in DNA: TGCGCCAGCAGCCAAGGTTTGCGGACAGTGGGCGACGAGCAGTACTTC.

The chain uses TRBV27 and TRBJ2-1, with 8 bases aligning to TRBD1. The germline V gene encodes CDR1 MNHEY and CDR2 SMNVEV (reference sequence). V trimming: 5 bases; J trimming: 4 bases; junction bases outside the gene matches: 10. The CDR3 runs to 16 residues. CDR3 residues: CASSPNPRTGYNEQFF. The CDR3 nucleotides read TGTGCCAGCAGTCCAAACCCCAGGACAGGGTACAATGAGCAGTTCTTC.

This clone appeared a few times. The chain joins TRBV5-1 to TRBJ2-1, with D tentatively TRBD2 (5 bases). CDR3 length: 14 amino acids. Per the germline V gene, CDR1 is SGHRS and CDR2 is YFSETQ. V was pared by 4 bases and J by 0 bases, with 8 bases between. The CDR3 sequence is CASSRLPSYNEQFF. CDR3 nucleotides: TGCGCCAGCAGCCGACTACCCTCCTACAATGAGCAGTTCTTC.

This clone was seen a few times. The chain links TRBV6-5 to TRBJ2-3; 9 nucleotides align to TRBD1. Germline trimming cut 6 bases from V and 3 bases from J; bases unmatched to any gene: 10. The germline gives CDR1 MNHEY, CDR2 SVGAGI. The CDR3 has 16 residues. This chain's CDR3 is CASSYTGTGLTDTQYF. The CDR3 nucleotides are TGTGCCAGCAGCTACACCGGGACAGGGTTAACAGATACGCAGTATTTT.

This clone was seen only a few times. The chain couples TRBV4-2 to TRBJ2-1, with D maybe TRBD2 (5 bases). V was shortened by 0 bases and J by 2 bases, with 11 bases between the two germline ends. Germline values: CDR1 LGHNA, CDR2 YNFKEQ. CDR3 length equals 16 residues. The DNA for the CDR3 is TGTGCCAGCAGCCAAGATCGGGGTAGCCCCTACAATGAGCAGTTCTTC. The encoded protein is CASSQDRGSPYNEQFF.

The CDR3 coding sequence is TGTGCCGCGGGACAGGGGGCCATCACTGAAGCTTTCTTT. Amino acids: CAAGQGAITEAFF. J is TRBJ1-1 and V is TRBV7-3; the match to TRBD1 covers 12 bases. After removal of 11 bases from V and 4 bases from J, the junction contained 5 bases not matched to a gene. The germline CDR1 and CDR2 sequences are SGHTA and FQGTGA. The CDR3 spans 13 residues.

The V gene is TRBV7-6, the J gene TRBJ1-4; the D gene is possibly TRBD1 (6 bases). In germline, CDR1 is SGHVS, CDR2 FNYEAQ. There are 16 residues in the CDR3. Trimming shortened V by 3 bases and J by 0 bases, and 11 bases separated the two germline ends. The CDR3 region is CASSFRQAATNEKLFF. The CDR3 region has the DNA TGTGCCAGCAGCTTCCGACAGGCCGCAACTAATGAAAAACTGTTTTTT.

This clone was seen a handful of times. The CDR3 sequence is CASSPRKTGQGNSGNTIYF. CDR3 bases: TGTGCCAGCAGCCCACGAAAAACGGGACAGGGGAACTCTGGAAACACCATATATTTT. V and J are TRBV7-2 and TRBJ1-3; 10 nucleotides line up with TRBD1. This CDR3 comprises 19 residues. From germline, CDR1 is SGHTA and CDR2 FQGNSA. After removal of 5 bases from V and 0 bases from J, the junction contained 13 bases not matched to a gene.

This clone was recorded a few times. The same CDR3 arises from other DNA sequences in this sample as well. The V gene is TRBV20-1, the J gene TRBJ2-1; D is perhaps TRBD2 (6 bases). The V end lost 3 bases, the J end lost 7 bases, and 7 bases lay between the germline ends. This CDR3 is 11 amino acids long. From germline, CDR1 is DFQATT and CDR2 SNEGSKA (reference sequence). The CDR3 protein is CSASGRNEQFF. In DNA form, the CDR3 reads TGCAGTGCTAGCGGGAGAAATGAGCAGTTCTTC.

The chain links TRBV5-4 to TRBJ1-2; 9 bases are shared with TRBD1. Trimming removed 4 bases from V and 4 bases from J; junction bases left unmatched: 5. This CDR3 contains 14 residues. Germline loops: CDR1 SGHNT, CDR2 YYREEE (reference sequence). The CDR3 is CASSAGQGSYGYTF. CDR3 bases: TGTGCCAGCAGCGCGGGACAGGGAAGCTATGGCTACACCTTC.

The V and J genes are TRBV7-9 and TRBJ2-1; 9 positions match TRBD1. Trimming cost V 6 bases and J 8 bases; bases outside gene matches: 8. The CDR3 extends over 14 amino acids. The germline V gene has CDR1 SEHNR and CDR2 FQNEAQ (reference sequence). CDR3: CASRLTGGYDEQFF. Here the CDR3 DNA reads TGTGCCAGCAGACTGACAGGGGGGTACGATGAGCAGTTCTTC.

This clone showed up just a few times. This rearrangement joins TRBV4-3 to TRBJ2-7, with D perhaps matching TRBD1 (6 bases). V shed 4 bases and J shed 0 bases, with 19 bases lying between them. Germline V gives CDR1 LGHNA, CDR2 YSLEER. This CDR3 has 17 amino acids. CDR3 DNA sequence: TGCGCCAGCAGCCGCACTTCACAGGGCCTCTCCTCCTACGAGCAGTACTTC. It is translated as CASSRTSQGLSSYEQYF.

This clone was seen a handful of times. The chain recombines TRBV4-1 with TRBJ2-1; a possible D gene is TRBD2 (5 bases). V was trimmed by 2 bases and J by 6 bases, leaving 26 bases between them. The CDR3 extends over 19 amino acids. The germline CDR1 and CDR2 sequences are MGHRA and YSYEKL. The CDR3, as DNA: TGCGCCAGCAGCCAAATGGGTTCAAGCGGTTCCCATGGAGGCAATGAGCAGTTCTTC. Its translation is CASSQMGSSGSHGGNEQFF.

Only a few counts were recorded for this clone. This chain joins TRBV2 and TRBJ2-3; TRBD2 matches at 7 bases. V lost 0 bases to trimming and J lost 6 bases; unmatched junction nucleotides: 6. CDR3 length: 15 residues. CDR1 SNHLY and CDR2 FYNNEI come from the germline V gene. The CDR3 DNA sequence: TGTGCCAGCAGTGAAGCGCAGGGACTAAAGGATACGCAGTATTTT. Its protein product is CASSEAQGLKDTQYF.

Concerning this clone: The same CDR3 also results from other DNA sequences found in this sample. V and J are TRBV18 and TRBJ2-7, with 7 positions matching TRBD1. Germline CDR1 and CDR2: KGHSH and LQKENI. Trimming took 3 bases from V and 0 from J; bases not matched to a gene: 2. The CDR3 is 14 amino acids. The CDR3 protein is CASSPDRSSYEQYF. Here the CDR3 DNA reads TGTGCCAGCTCACCGGACAGGAGCTCCTACGAGCAGTACTTC.

The chain carries TRBV9 and TRBJ2-3; 7 bases are shared with TRBD2. Per germline, CDR1 SGDLS and CDR2 YYNGEE. This CDR3 is 16 amino acids long. The junction had 11 bases not matched to a gene; V was cut back by 3 bases and J by 4 bases. CDR3 coding DNA: TGTGCCAGCAGCGAGCCTAGCGGAGCAGGGCCAGATACGCAGTATTTT. It specifies CASSEPSGAGPDTQYF. The full variable domain, in which reference TRBV9 and TRBJ2-3 provide the parts outside the CDR3, is DSGVTQTPKHLITATGQRVTLRCSPRSGDLSVYWYQQSLDQGLQFLIQYYNGEERAKGNILERFSAQQFPDLHSELNLSSLELGDSALYFCASSEPSGAGPDTQYFGPGTRLTVL.

The genes are TRBV6-6 and TRBJ1-1; TRBD1 is a possible D gene (6 bases). The CDR3 is 14 residues long. Deletions cut 4 bases from V and 6 bases from J, with 15 bases between. CDR1 is MNHNY, CDR2 SVGAGI, per germline (reference sequence). The CDR3 DNA follows: TGTGCCAGCAGTTCTAAAAGGGGGTCCCCTGAAGCTTTCTTT. Amino acids: CASSSKRGSPEAFF.

This clone appeared a few times. The rearrangement links TRBV29-1 to TRBJ2-7; the D gene is possibly TRBD1 (5 bases). The germline CDR1 and CDR2 sequences are SQVTM and ANQGSEA. CDR3 length: 13 amino acids. V lost 4 bases, J lost 4 bases, and 14 bases lay in between. CDR3 loop: CSVGQGLSYEQYF. The CDR3 DNA reads as TGCAGCGTTGGTCAGGGCCTATCGTACGAGCAGTACTTC.

Only a few counts were recorded for this clone. The chain carries TRBV21-1 and TRBJ2-7; the table assigns TRBD2, which was not confirmed against the DNA. TRBV21-1 is a listed pseudogene. CDR3 length: 14 amino acids. As DNA, the CDR3 is TGTGCCAGCAGCATCTCGTGGAGCTCCTACGAGCAGTACTTC. This sequence encodes CASSISWSSYEQYF.

The chain is built from TRBV7-9 and TRBJ2-7; 7 bases fit TRBD1. The V gene end was trimmed by 4 bases and the J gene end by 6 bases; junction bases not matched to a gene: 12. The CDR3 runs 15 residues. The germline CDR1 and CDR2 sequences are SEHNR and FQNEAQ (reference sequence). CDR3 in DNA: TGTGCCAGCAGCTCACCTCCTACAGGGGTATCCGAGCAGTACTTC. Translating it yields CASSSPPTGVSEQYF.

The V gene is TRBV2, the J gene TRBJ2-5, with D possibly being TRBD1 (6 bases). CDR3 length equals 13 residues. Between the trimmed V and J ends, which lost 3 bases and 5 bases, there was a span of 10 bases. Germline V lookup: CDR1 SNHLY, CDR2 FYNNEI. The CDR3 loop is CASSEDSRETQYF. The CDR3 nucleotides are TGTGCCAGCAGTGAGGACAGCCGGGAGACCCAGTACTTC.

This clone came up a few times. The rearrangement uses TRBV9 and TRBJ2-1, with 8 positions matching TRBD2. This CDR3 contains 14 residues. The germline V gene has CDR1 SGDLS and CDR2 YYNGEE. V dropped 5 bases and J dropped 3; count of bases not matched to a gene: 4. Here the CDR3 DNA reads TGTGCCAGCAGTTGGACTAGCAGCTACAATGAGCAGTTCTTC. Translated, it gives CASSWTSSYNEQFF.